This TCR beta chain was captured in a study of naive and memory T cell subsets. Study-wide points: Findings for naive and memory subsets could not be checked against ground truth.

The beta constant-region primer was an equimolar mix of two oligonucleotides covering TRBC1 and TRBC2. Nested alpha and beta constant-region primers with the SP2 primer drove four PCR rounds on ligated cDNA. A 12-nucleotide UMI and the SP2 primer were added to the cDNA 3' end by oligonucleotide ligation. MiXCR, run by TCRdb on the UMI-ligation and nested PCR reads, gives a single entry per CDR3 protein. The repertoire holds around 130,000 distinct CDR3 sequences, roughly 36% seen once, with approximately 0.9% in the top ten. Germline V CDR1 and CDR2: MDHEN, SYDVKM. This CDR3 spans 13 amino acids. With 8 bases removed from V and 4 bases from J, the gap between germline ends came to 12 bases. Notes on this clonotype: Antigen: not known.

CD4 T cells were positively selected, then CD8 T cells from the CD4-negative fraction. V is TRBV28 and J is TRBJ2-1; D possibly corresponds to TRBD1 (6 bases). Sample: central memory CD4+ T cells from blood. This sequence was found in a human donor in good health. The CDR3, as DNA: TGTGCCAGCTGGGGGCGGCAGTACAATGAGCAGTTCTTC. It codes for CASWGRQYNEQFF.